These T cell receptor beta chains were read from a single sample in a study of T-cell reconstitution after alpha-beta-depleted transplantation in children. Via MiXCR, TCRdb re-called the PCR reads, giving one row per CDR3 protein. The table records under 250,000 distinct CDR3 sequences, about 7% of them present only once. Material: PBMCs, obtained before TCRalphabeta/CD19-depleted stem cell transplant. The receptors come from a boy aged 2 to 10 with acute lymphoblastic leukemia, due to receive a stem cell transplant. Each CDR3 is given with its conserved first and last residue. Fields, in order: clone size, J gene, V gene, D gene, CDR3 DNA, CDR3 protein. D genes are given only for firm matches. Size is omitted from some rows. Given values are once, few, many or a class for expanded clones.

NA	TRBJ1-5	TRBV3-1	NA	TGTGCCAGCAGCTCACCCGGGGAAGGGGCATTGATTCAGCCCCAGCATTTT	CASSSPGEGALIQPQHF
few	TRBJ2-7	TRBV28	NA	TGTGCCAGCAGTGCCACGACCTACGAGCAGTACTTC	CASSATTYEQYF
NA	TRBJ2-2	TRBV12-3/TRBV12-4	TRBD2	TGTGCCAGCAGTTTCTTAAGTGGACTAGCGGGGGGCAACACCGGGGAGCTGTTTTTT	CASSFLSGLAGGNTGELFF
few	TRBJ2-7	TRBV20-1	NA	TGCAGTGCTACGGGGCGGGGGCAGGGGAGATCCTACGAGCAGTACTTC	CSATGRGQGRSYEQYF
NA	TRBJ2-7	TRBV28	TRBD2	TGTGCCAGCCAACCCGGGACTAGAGAGCAGTACTTC	CASQPGTREQYF
many	TRBJ1-3	TRBV28	NA	TGTGCCAGCAAGAGGGGAGCAGGAAACACCATATATTTT	CASKRGAGNTIYF
many	TRBJ1-4	TRBV3-1	NA	TGTGCCAGCAGCAACAGGGATTTGAGTGAAAAACTGTTTTTT	CASSNRDLSEKLFF
NA	TRBJ2-5	TRBV5-1	NA	TGCGCCAGCAGCCCCGGAGACCAAGAGCCCCAGTACTTC	CASSPGDQEPQYF
NA	TRBJ2-3	TRBV20-1	TRBD2	TGCAGTGCTAGCGGGGGAGCGGGAGTGGTGACAGATACGCAGTATTTT	CSASGGAGVVTDTQYF
NA	TRBJ2-7	TRBV6-1	NA	TGTGCCAGCAGCGGCCGGGATAGGGTACACGAGCAGTACTTC	CASSGRDRVHEQYF
NA	TRBJ2-4	TRBV7-2	NA	TGTGCCAGCAGCTTAACCAGGGCCGACATTCAGTACTTC	CASSLTRADIQYF
few	TRBJ2-3	TRBV19	TRBD2	TGTGCCAGTATGCCGGGAGGGCCTGTCCCGGATACGCAGTATTTT	CASMPGGPVPDTQYF
few	TRBJ1-3	TRBV28	NA	TGTGCCAGCAGTACCCTAACTGGAAACACCATATATTTT	CASSTLTGNTIYF
NA	TRBJ1-2	TRBV15	NA	TGTGCCACCAGCAGAACAACTAGGACAGCCCGGGGTTGGGGCTACACCTTC	CATSRTTRTARGWGYTF
many	TRBJ2-5	TRBV20-1	TRBD1	TGCAGTGCCAGCGGGTGGCAGGGGGCGGGCGAGACCCAGTACTTC	CSASGWQGAGETQYF
NA	TRBJ2-7	TRBV7-2	NA	TGTGCCAGCAGCGCCGCCCAGGGCTCCTACGAGCAGTACTTC	CASSAAQGSYEQYF
many	TRBJ2-4	TRBV4-3	NA	TGCGCCAGCAGCCAAGGGACTGCCAAAAACATTCAGTACTTC	CASSQGTAKNIQYF
NA	TRBJ2-2	TRBV2	NA	TGTGCCAGCCATGACATCAACACCGGGGAGCTGTTTTTT	CASHDINTGELFF
many	TRBJ2-5	TRBV5-1	NA	TGCGCCAGCAGCACGACGGCAGGCAAAGAGACCCAGTACTTC	CASSTTAGKETQYF
many	TRBJ2-3	TRBV7-9	NA	TGTGCCAGCAGCCGGACACTCACAGATACGCAGTATTTT	CASSRTLTDTQYF
few	TRBJ2-1	TRBV15	TRBD2	TGTGCCACCAGCAGAGATCGGTTACTAGCGGGAGGAAATGAGCAGTTCTTC	CATSRDRLLAGGNEQFF
NA	TRBJ2-2	TRBV15	NA	TGTGCCACCAGCAGAGATGCCGGGACCAACACCGGGGAGCTGTTTTTT	CATSRDAGTNTGELFF
few	TRBJ1-5	TRBV20-1	NA	TGCAGTGCTAGAGGCCCCAGGACCGTTCCATCTTCGTCCCAGCATTTT	CSARGPRTVPSSSQHF
NA	TRBJ1-2	TRBV30	NA	TGTGCCTGGGGAGACGGAGGGGTCTATGGCTACACCTTC	CAWGDGGVYGYTF
many	TRBJ2-5	TRBV29-1	NA	TGCAGCGTTCTCGGGGCAGGGGAGGAGACCCAGTACTTC	CSVLGAGEETQYF
NA	TRBJ1-5	TRBV5-6	TRBD1	TGTGCCAGCAGCTTGACAGGGGCGACCTTCAATCAGCCCCAGCATTTT	CASSLTGATFNQPQHF
many	TRBJ2-1	TRBV21-1	NA	TGTGCCAGCAGCTTACTAGCGGGGGCCTCCAATGAGCAGTTCTTC	CASSLLAGASNEQFF
many	TRBJ2-7	TRBV20-1	NA	TGCAGTGCTCCTTATGGGGGTCCGTTCTCCTACGAGCAGTACTTC	CSAPYGGPFSYEQYF
NA	TRBJ2-6	TRBV11-2	TRBD1	TGTGCCAGCAGCTTAGTATCCGGACAGGGGTTTGGGGCCAACGTCCTGACTTTC	CASSLVSGQGFGANVLTF
NA	TRBJ1-2	TRBV20-1	TRBD1	TGCAGTGCTGGACAGGGGAACTATGGCTACACCTTC	CSAGQGNYGYTF
many	TRBJ2-1	TRBV6-2/TRBV6-3	TRBD2	TGTGCCAGCAGAAGGGTACCGGGACTAGGAGACAATGAGCAGTTCTTC	CASRRVPGLGDNEQFF
many	TRBJ2-3	TRBV6-1	TRBD1	TGTGCCAGCAGTGACCACAGGGGATATACGCAGTATTTT	CASSDHRGYTQYF
many	TRBJ2-7	TRBV5-1	NA	TGCGCCAGCAGCTTGGGAGGTGGGAGCGAGCAGTACTTC	CASSLGGGSEQYF
NA	TRBJ2-3	TRBV5-1	NA	TGCGCCAGCAGCCCCGAAGCTGGCACAGATACGCAGTATTTT	CASSPEAGTDTQYF
many	TRBJ2-1	TRBV29-1	NA	TGCAGCGTTGAAGTGAAGGAGGGAAGAAGGCGAGATGAGCAGTTCTTC	CSVEVKEGRRRDEQFF
many	TRBJ2-7	TRBV3-1	TRBD2	TGTGCCAGCAGCCCAATTAAAGCGGGAGGGCCTTACTACGAGCAGTACTTC	CASSPIKAGGPYYEQYF
NA	TRBJ2-7	TRBV19	TRBD1	TGTGCCACCTCAGCCGGGACAGGGGGCTTCTACGAGCAGTACTTC	CATSAGTGGFYEQYF
many	TRBJ2-5	TRBV2	TRBD1	TGTGCCAGCATTGGACAGGGGGCGCGAGAGACCCAGTACTTC	CASIGQGARETQYF
many	TRBJ2-7	TRBV2	TRBD2	TGTGCCAGCAGTGAGGTAGCGGGGCACTACGAGCAGTACTTC	CASSEVAGHYEQYF
many	TRBJ2-1	TRBV12-3/TRBV12-4	TRBD2	TGTGCCAGCAGCCTTAGAACTAGCGGGGGGAGGAATGAGCAGTTCTTC	CASSLRTSGGRNEQFF
many	TRBJ1-2	TRBV29-1	TRBD1	TGCAGCGTTGGGCGGCCCGGGACAGGGACTAACTATGGCTACACCTTC	CSVGRPGTGTNYGYTF
NA	TRBJ2-3	TRBV30	NA	TGTGCCTGGAGTGTAGTGTCCACAGATACGCAGTATTTT	CAWSVVSTDTQYF
NA	TRBJ2-5	TRBV25-1	NA	TGTGCCAGCAGTTCTCGGGACGTTGGGGAGACCCAGTACTTC	CASSSRDVGETQYF
NA	TRBJ2-1	TRBV20-1	NA	TGCAGTGCTAGGGGCCAAAACAATGAGCAGTTCTTC	CSARGQNNEQFF
many	TRBJ1-4	TRBV5-1	NA	TGCGCCAGTGCCGCCTACGGGCTAGAAAAACTGTTTTTT	CASAAYGLEKLFF
many	TRBJ2-1	TRBV6-2/TRBV6-3	NA	TGTGCCAGCTTGGACAGATACAATGAGCAGTTCTTC	CASLDRYNEQFF
many	TRBJ2-1	TRBV10-2	TRBD1	TGCGCCAGCACCGACAGGGGGCTAGGAACTGATTCGTTCTTC	CASTDRGLGTDSFF
few	TRBJ1-2	TRBV11-2	NA	TGTGCCAGCAGCTTATATTCGAACGACAGGACGAACTATGGCTACACCTTC	CASSLYSNDRTNYGYTF
few	TRBJ2-4	TRBV6-2/TRBV6-3	NA	TGTGCCAGCAGCCGTGGGGAGGATCCGAGAGTAGCCAAAAACATTCAGTACTTC	CASSRGEDPRVAKNIQYF
many	TRBJ2-3	TRBV28	NA	TGTGCCAGCAGTTTAGGGACACTTAGCACAGATACGCAGTATTTT	CASSLGTLSTDTQYF